The 30 T cell receptor beta chains listed next were all sequenced from one sample in a study of cytomegalovirus exposure and HLA in healthy donors. PCR was performed using 60 Vbeta and 13 Jbeta primers. Assay: immunoSEQ multiplex PCR; the TCRdb copy retains only in-frame clones and omits some. The repertoire holds about 120,000 clones, 60% to 75% seen once, with less than 3.5% in the top ten. Sequencing was performed on PBMCs. The receptors come from a woman between 40 and 50 years old in good health and CMV-seropositive.

V usage is TRBV7-9 and J usage is TRBJ2-7, with D maybe TRBD2 (5 bases). Trimming took off 1 base at V and 3 bases at J, with 13 bases between the two ends. The CDR3 covers 15 residues. Germline V gene lookup returns CDR1 SEHNR and CDR2 FQNEAQ (reference sequence). In nucleotides, the CDR3 is TGTGCCAGCAGCTTAGTATCGGGGTCAGGCTACGAGCAGTACTTC. It is translated as CASSLVSGSGYEQYF.

The chain joins TRBV6-6 to TRBJ1-2; no definite D call. This CDR3 has 15 residues. Looked up from germline, CDR1 is MNHNY and CDR2 is SVGAGI (reference sequence). V was shortened by 4 bases and J by 4 bases, with 16 bases between the two germline ends. CDR3 residues: CASSSSPDGVYGYTF. For the CDR3, the DNA is TGTGCCAGCAGTTCTAGCCCTGACGGGGTCTATGGCTACACCTTC.

This chain links TRBV30 with TRBJ2-6; D is uncertain. V lost 4 bases, J lost 1 base, and 2 bases lay in between. The CDR3 is 12 amino acids. Germline CDR1 is GTSNPN and CDR2 is SVGIG (reference sequence). In DNA form, the CDR3 reads TGTGCCTGGACTTCTGGGGCCAACGTCCTGACTTTC. Protein: CAWTSGANVLTF.

The V call is TRBV7-8, the J call TRBJ1-5, with D possibly matching TRBD1 (6 bases). V lost 6 bases and J lost 4, with 16 bases in between. Germline V gene sequence: CDR1 SGHVS, CDR2 FQNEAQ. CDR3 size: 15 residues. The CDR3 region has the DNA TGTGCCAGCAGTCAAGGAGCAGGGGTTAATCAGCCCCAGCATTTT. This encodes CASSQGAGVNQPQHF.

J is TRBJ1-2 and V is TRBV6-5; maybe TRBD1 (6 bases). The CDR3 has 15 amino acids. Trimming left V 0 bases short and J 6 bases short, with 14 bases between. CDR1 and CDR2 (germline): MNHEY, SVGAGI. For the CDR3, the DNA is TGTGCCAGCAGTTACTCGGGCAGGGGCGAGGATGGCTACACCTTC. This codes for CASSYSGRGEDGYTF.

The chain couples TRBV7-2 to TRBJ1-5; D perhaps matches TRBD1 (6 bases). The CDR3 spans 16 residues. Trimming left V 2 bases short and J 7 bases short, with 18 bases between. The germline V gene encodes CDR1 SGHTA and CDR2 FQGNSA. CDR3 amino acids: CASSLLTGQRQQPQHF. The CDR3 DNA reads TGTGCCAGCAGCTTACTTACAGGGCAGAGGCAACAGCCCCAGCATTTT.

J is TRBJ1-2 and V is TRBV28; 8 bases map to TRBD1. The V segment lost 5 bases and the J segment 6 bases; nucleotides outside the gene matches: 8. This CDR3 is built from 14 residues. From germline, CDR1 is MDHEN and CDR2 SYDVKM. The CDR3 DNA is TGTGCCAGCAGTAGTGGACAGGGTGGCCATGGCTACACCTTC. Translation: CASSSGQGGHGYTF.

This clone was counted once. The chain uses TRBV18 and TRBJ1-1; TRBD1 might be the D (6 bases). Between the trimmed V and J ends, which lost 2 bases and 1 base, there was a span of 14 bases. CDR3 length: 16 residues. Germline CDR1 and CDR2: KGHSH and LQKENI. The CDR3 sequence: CASSPWGGVGNTEAFF. The CDR3 nucleotides are TGTGCCAGCTCACCATGGGGGGGCGTGGGGAACACTGAAGCTTTCTTT.

The rearrangement uses TRBV6-1 and TRBJ1-2, with a possible D match to TRBD1 (5 bases). The CDR3 runs to 13 residues. Trimming removed 5 bases at V and 6 bases at J, with 13 bases between. Germline V gene sequence: CDR1 MNHNS, CDR2 SASEGT. The DNA of the CDR3 is TGTGCCAGCAGTCTCCAGGGAGGAGATGGCTACACCTTC. It yields the protein CASSLQGGDGYTF.

The rearrangement links TRBV6-5 to TRBJ1-1; a weak D match, TRBD1 (5 bases). Deletions cut 5 bases from V and 5 bases from J, with 18 bases between. The CDR3 covers 15 residues. Germline CDR1 and CDR2: MNHEY and SVGAGI. CDR3 DNA sequence: TGTGCCAGCAGTGGCAAAGGACATATGGGGACTGAAGCTTTCTTT. The encoded protein is CASSGKGHMGTEAFF.

Of note for this clone: The same CDR3 also results from other DNA sequences found in this sample. The chain links TRBV6-5 to TRBJ1-6; 9 positions match TRBD1. After removal of 2 bases from V and 9 bases from J, the junction contained 5 bases not matched to a gene. This CDR3 region has 15 residues. Germline V gives CDR1 MNHEY, CDR2 SVGAGI. This CDR3 is CASSYGSDRGSPLHF. As DNA, the CDR3 is TGTGCCAGCAGTTACGGTTCGGACAGGGGTTCACCCCTCCACTTT.

This chain joins TRBV6-6 and TRBJ1-4, with D perhaps TRBD1 (5 bases). This CDR3 comprises 15 residues. V was pared by 2 bases and J by 5 bases, with 12 bases between. Germline V gene data show CDR1 as MNHNY and CDR2 as SVGAGI (reference sequence). CDR3 sequence reads: CASSYGAGGNEKLFF. The CDR3 DNA follows: TGTGCCAGCAGTTACGGGGCGGGGGGAAATGAAAAACTGTTTTTT.

This clone was seen a single time. The V call is TRBV6-6, the J call TRBJ2-1; a possible D gene is TRBD2 (5 bases). The CDR3 length is 13 residues. Trimming shortened V by 7 bases and J by 9 bases, and 16 bases separated the two germline ends. Germline V gives CDR1 MNHNY, CDR2 SVGAGI (reference sequence). The CDR3 DNA reads TGTGCCAGCACCCCATTCTGGGGAGCTGAGCAGTTCTTC. Translated, it gives CASTPFWGAEQFF.

CDR3 loop: CASSQGSFREGSNEQFF. DNA for the CDR3: TGCGCCAGCAGCCAAGGATCCTTCCGGGAGGGGAGCAATGAGCAGTTCTTC. The chain uses TRBV4-3 and TRBJ2-1, with 8 bases fitting TRBD2. The germline gives CDR1 LGHNA, CDR2 YSLEER. The CDR3 runs to 17 residues. Germline trimming cut 1 base from V and 6 bases from J; bases unmatched to any gene: 11.

This chain connects TRBV4-1 to TRBJ2-1, with D possibly TRBD1 on 6 matching bases. CDR1 MGHRA and CDR2 YSYEKL come from the germline V gene. The ends were cut back, 2 bases at V and 6 bases at J, with 20 bases in the middle. The CDR3 contains 17 residues. In DNA, the CDR3 is TGCGCCAGCAGCCAACGAAAAGTACAGGGAAGGGGCAATGAGCAGTTCTTC. This codes for CASSQRKVQGRGNEQFF.

The rearrangement links TRBV7-3 to TRBJ1-2; a possible D gene is TRBD1 (6 bases). V lost 2 bases and J 4 bases, leaving 14 bases between the germline ends. The CDR3 has 15 residues. The germline V gene encodes CDR1 SGHTA and CDR2 FQGTGA. CDR3 sequence reads: CASSLDGTPIYGYTF. The DNA for the CDR3 is TGTGCCAGCAGCTTAGACGGGACACCGATCTATGGCTACACCTTC.

This clone was observed a handful of times. The V gene is TRBV11-2, the J gene TRBJ2-7, with 7 bases identical to TRBD2. Per the germline V gene, CDR1 is SGHAT and CDR2 is FQNNGV. The CDR3 totals 15 residues. V was pared by 0 bases and J by 1 base, with 3 bases of the junction left unmatched. This CDR3 is CASSLDPAGSYEQYF. The CDR3 DNA sequence: TGTGCCAGCAGCTTAGATCCAGCGGGGTCCTACGAGCAGTACTTC.

This chain links TRBV7-2 with TRBJ2-2; D is perhaps TRBD1 (5 bases). Germline assignment: CDR1 SGHTA and CDR2 FQGNSA. This CDR3 is built from 14 residues. The V end lost 0 bases, the J end lost 6 bases, and 8 bases lay between the germline ends. The CDR3 sequence: CASSLALGAGELFF. The DNA for the CDR3 is TGTGCCAGCAGCTTAGCGCTAGGGGCCGGGGAGCTGTTTTTT.

This sequence joins TRBV30 and TRBJ2-7; D is possibly TRBD1 (6 bases). Between the trimmed V and J ends, which lost 0 bases and 6 bases, there was a span of 12 bases. The CDR3 spans 13 residues. CDR1 and CDR2 from the germline V gene are GTSNPN and SVGIG (reference sequence). The CDR3 bases are TGTGCCTGGAGTGTAGGAGGACAGAGCGAGCAGTACTTC. This codes for CAWSVGGQSEQYF.

The gene calls are TRBV28 and TRBJ1-6; 10 positions match TRBD1. The V and J ends lost 2 bases and 7 bases, in that order; junction bases with no gene match: 2. This CDR3 has 15 amino acids. CDR1 is MDHEN and CDR2 is SYDVKM in the germline V gene. CDR3 bases: TGTGCCAGCAGTTTACTGGACAGGGGGAATTCACCCCTCCACTTT. Its translation is CASSLLDRGNSPLHF.

The chain carries TRBV19 and TRBJ1-1; D might be TRBD1 (5 bases). The CDR3 sequence is 14 residues long. Between the trimmed V and J ends, which lost 7 bases and 1 base, there was a span of 13 bases. Per the germline V gene, CDR1 is LNHDA and CDR2 is SQIVND (reference sequence). CDR3 DNA: TGTGCCAGTACCGAAGGGAGGGGGAACACTGAAGCTTTCTTT. It specifies CASTEGRGNTEAFF.

This clone was seen a handful of times. The gene calls are TRBV25-1 and TRBJ1-5; D is perhaps TRBD1 (5 bases). CDR3 length: 16 residues. Germline-derived CDR1 and CDR2 are MGHDK and SYGVNS. V was clipped by 6 bases and J by 3 bases, with 18 bases between them. The CDR3 region has the DNA TGTGCCAGCAGCGCAAACACAGGCGGACCCAATCAGCCCCAGCATTTT. This encodes CASSANTGGPNQPQHF.

The chain employs TRBV18 and TRBJ2-6; 8 bases map to TRBD1. The ends lost 6 bases at V and 0 bases at J; junction bases unmatched: 10. The CDR3 is 18 amino acids. Germline V gene sequence: CDR1 KGHSH, CDR2 LQKENI. The CDR3 loop reads CASSLLDRGGSGANVLTF. DNA of the CDR3: TGTGCCAGCTCCTTGCTTGACAGGGGAGGCTCTGGGGCCAACGTCCTGACTTTC.

This rearrangement joins TRBV6-6 to TRBJ1-2; possible D gene TRBD1, 5 bases. Germline V gives CDR1 MNHNY, CDR2 SVGAGI (reference sequence). The germline V and J ends were trimmed by 4 bases and 2 bases, with 8 bases remaining between them. The CDR3 is made up of 13 amino acids. The CDR3: CASSSQGNYGYTF. CDR3 DNA sequence: TGTGCCAGCAGTTCCCAGGGCAACTATGGCTACACCTTC.

The V gene is TRBV7-3, the J gene TRBJ1-1; TRBD1 aligns across 9 bases. J gave up 5 bases and V 4 bases, and 5 bases lay outside the gene matches. This CDR3 contains 14 residues. Germline V lookup: CDR1 SGHTA, CDR2 FQGTGA. The CDR3: CASSSQGAGTEAFF. For the CDR3, the DNA is TGTGCCAGCAGCTCACAGGGGGCCGGGACTGAAGCTTTCTTT.

The chain carries TRBV30 and TRBJ1-6; D is possibly TRBD1 (5 bases). CDR3 size: 14 residues. Germline V lookup: CDR1 GTSNPN, CDR2 SVGIG (reference sequence). The germline V and J ends were trimmed by 0 bases and 9 bases, with 12 bases remaining between them. The CDR3 bases are TGTGCCTGGAGTGTACGCGGGACCAGTTCACCCCTCCACTTT. The encoded protein is CAWSVRGTSSPLHF.

CDR3 in amino acids: CASSLAGLATTYEQYF. CDR3 nucleotides: TGTGCCAGCAGTTTAGCGGGACTAGCGACTACCTACGAGCAGTACTTC. The chain combines TRBV5-4 with TRBJ2-5; 10 bases agree with TRBD2. The DNA end favors TRBJ2-7, so the J call may be wrong. Germline CDR1 is SGHNT and CDR2 is YYREEE (reference sequence). The CDR3 length is 16 residues.

The J gene is TRBJ1-5, the V gene TRBV6-5; possibly TRBD1 for D (5 bases). V lost 9 bases and J 7 bases, leaving 16 bases between the germline ends. The germline CDR1 and CDR2 sequences are MNHEY and SVGAGI. The CDR3 covers 13 residues. CDR3 loop: CASRGGLGQPQHF. The CDR3 bases are TGTGCCAGTCGGGGGGGTCTTGGCCAGCCCCAGCATTTT.

This chain links TRBV20-1 with TRBJ1-2, with D unresolved. CDR3 length equals 10 residues. The germline V gene encodes CDR1 DFQATT and CDR2 SNEGSKA (reference sequence). Trimming took off 5 bases at V and 5 bases at J, with 6 bases between the two ends. Here the CDR3 reads CSAGTYGYTF. CDR3 coding DNA: TGCAGTGCTGGCACGTATGGCTACACCTTC.

The V call is TRBV4-1, the J call TRBJ2-1; no definite D call. Germline V gene lookup returns CDR1 MGHRA and CDR2 YSYEKL. V was cut by 0 bases and J by 9 bases, with 12 bases left in between. The CDR3 runs 14 residues. CDR3 in DNA: TGCGCCAGCAGCCAAGATCTTTTTAGTGTTGAGCAGTTCTTC. This codes for CASSQDLFSVEQFF.